These 14 T cell receptor beta chains originate from one sample sequenced in a study of shared clonotypes between healthy human individuals. TCRdb keeps only in-frame clones here, not all; method: immunoSEQ multiplex PCR. The sample gives about 2 million clones, around 95% of which show up once; 0.1% to 0.15% is in the top ten. The sequenced material came from naive CD4+ T cells sorted from blood. Sample subset: CD45RA+ positively selected. The source of these receptors is a man in his late teens or twenties in good health.

The gene calls are TRBV29-1 and TRBJ2-5, with 8 bases identical to TRBD1. J was trimmed by 5 bases and V by 8 bases; bases with no gene match: 10. The CDR3 has 13 residues. Germline V gene sequence: CDR1 SQVTM, CDR2 ANQGSEA. The CDR3 reads CSSGRGQWETQYF. DNA of the CDR3: TGCAGCTCTGGCAGGGGGCAGTGGGAGACCCAGTACTTC.

This clone has a single count. The V call is TRBV5-5, the J call TRBJ2-5; D gene ambiguous. The V gene's germline CDR1 is SGHKS and CDR2 YYEKEE (reference sequence). This CDR3 spans 13 amino acids. Trimming took 1 base from V and 6 from J, leaving 10 bases between them. CDR3 DNA: TGTGCCAGCAGCTTGTTAGATGGTCAGACCCAGTACTTC. Translation: CASSLLDGQTQYF.

CDR3 DNA: TGTGCCAGCAGCTTAGTAGGGGGTCAGGAGTACGAGCAGTACTTC. It codes for CASSLVGGQEYEQYF. V is TRBV7-8 and J is TRBJ2-7; tentative D call: TRBD1 (6 bases). The CDR3 extends over 15 amino acids. V lost 1 base and J lost 4, with 14 bases in between. Germline CDR1 is SGHVS and CDR2 is FQNEAQ.

The chain links TRBV6-6 to TRBJ1-2; 8 bases are shared with TRBD1. Germline V lookup: CDR1 MNHNY, CDR2 SVGAGI (reference sequence). V shed 6 bases, J shed 5 bases, and the junction held 14 bases outside the gene matches. The CDR3 is 16 residues long. The CDR3 reads CASSYGAGGAEYGYTF. Here the CDR3 DNA reads TGTGCCAGCAGCTATGGGGCAGGGGGCGCGGAGTATGGCTACACCTTC.

The V call is TRBV7-8, the J call TRBJ2-7; 7 bases are shared with TRBD2. The trim removed 4 bases at V and 3 bases at J, leaving 9 bases unmatched. CDR3 length: 15 residues. CDR1 SGHVS and CDR2 FQNEAQ come from the germline V gene. CDR3 sequence reads: CASSSPASGHYEQYF. The CDR3 DNA follows: TGTGCCAGCAGCTCCCCGGCTAGCGGCCACTACGAGCAGTACTTC.

The gene calls are TRBV10-2 and TRBJ1-5, with a weak D call TRBD1 (5 bases). Per germline, CDR1 WSHSY and CDR2 SAAADI. The CDR3 loop spans 16 amino acids. V gave up 3 bases and J gave up 8 bases, with 20 bases separating them. As DNA, the CDR3 is TGCGCCAGCAGTGATCCTCCGGGACCTAACGGTAAGCCCCAGCATTTT. It specifies CASSDPPGPNGKPQHF.

The CDR3 DNA reads as TGTGCCAGCAGTTACTCGACGGCTAGCGGAGACAATGAGCAGTTCTTC. Protein sequence: CASSYSTASGDNEQFF. This chain uses TRBV6-5 with TRBJ2-1; 7 bases match TRBD2. This CDR3 is 16 amino acids long. The germline gives CDR1 MNHEY, CDR2 SVGAGI. V gave up 0 bases and J gave up 5 bases; unmatched junction bases: 7.

The chain couples TRBV5-1 to TRBJ2-1; either TRBD1 or TRBD2 may supply D (5 bases each). Trimming took off 3 bases at V and 1 base at J, with 11 bases between the two ends. The CDR3 runs to 15 residues. CDR1 and CDR2 (germline): SGHRS, YFSETQ. The CDR3 is CASSSVGDSYNEQFF. The DNA of the CDR3 is TGCGCCAGCAGCTCGGTGGGGGATTCCTACAATGAGCAGTTCTTC. The entire variable domain, with the rest obtained from reference TRBV5-1 and TRBJ2-1, is as follows: KAGVTQTPRYLIKTRGQQVTLSCSPISGHRSVSWYQQTPGQGLQFLFEYFSETQRNKGNFPGRFSGRQFSNSRSEMNVSTLELGDSALYLCASSSVGDSYNEQFFGPGTRLTVL.

The rearrangement joins TRBV2 to TRBJ2-7, with D possibly TRBD1 on 5 matching bases. Germline assignment: CDR1 SNHLY and CDR2 FYNNEI. This CDR3 contains 14 residues. V was shortened by 3 bases and J by 2 bases, with 11 bases between the two germline ends. The CDR3 spells CASSDWGSPYEQYF. The CDR3 nucleotides read TGTGCCAGCAGTGACTGGGGCTCACCCTACGAGCAGTACTTC.

This clone appeared a single time. The chain uses TRBV28 and TRBJ2-4; D might be TRBD1 (6 bases). Trimming pared 1 base from V and 7 bases from J, leaving 14 bases between. The germline V gene encodes CDR1 MDHEN and CDR2 SYDVKM. CDR3 length equals 15 residues. CDR3 DNA: TGTGCCAGCAGTTTATCTGGCAGGGGCCACAACATTCAGTACTTC. Encoded protein: CASSLSGRGHNIQYF. The complete variable domain, with remaining parts taken from reference TRBV28 and TRBJ2-4, reads DVKVTQSSRYLVKRTGEKVFLECVQDMDHENMFWYRQDPGLGLRLIYFSYDVKMKEKGDIPEGYSVSREKKERFSLILESASTNQTSMYLCASSLSGRGHNIQYFGAGTRLSVL.

V gene TRBV27 combines with J gene TRBJ1-1; no clear D gene. The V end was cut by 5 bases, the J end by 2 bases, with 12 bases between. The CDR3 runs 14 residues. CDR1 and CDR2 from the germline V gene are MNHEY and SMNVEV (reference sequence). In DNA form, the CDR3 reads TGTGCCAGCAGTAATCCGGGTCTAAACACTGAAGCTTTCTTT. Translating gives CASSNPGLNTEAFF.

V gene TRBV5-1 combines with J gene TRBJ2-1, with TRBD2 identical over 14 bases. The V gene's germline CDR1 is SGHRS and CDR2 YFSETQ. This CDR3 has 16 residues. Trimming took 3 bases from V and 9 from J; bases not matched to a gene: 8. This CDR3 is CASSSGLAGGFAEQFF. In DNA form, the CDR3 reads TGCGCCAGCAGCTCCGGACTAGCGGGAGGCTTCGCTGAGCAGTTCTTC.

This clone appeared a single time. The chain combines TRBV28 with TRBJ1-5; D is undetermined. CDR1 and CDR2 (germline): MDHEN, SYDVKM. The CDR3 runs 14 residues. The V and J ends lost 6 bases and 2 bases respectively, with 11 bases between them. In DNA, the CDR3 is TGTGCCAGCAGCCGGGGAGGAGGCAATCAGCCCCAGCATTTT. This gives the protein CASSRGGGNQPQHF.

J is TRBJ2-7 and V is TRBV6-6; tentative D call: TRBD2 (5 bases). The CDR3 is made up of 15 amino acids. V was pared by 7 bases and J by 0 bases, with 16 bases between. CDR1 and CDR2 (germline): MNHNY, SVGAGI (reference sequence). CDR3 coding DNA: TGTGCCAGCACCCAACCGCGGACTTCCTCCTACGAGCAGTACTTC. It translates to CASTQPRTSSYEQYF.